Below, 27 T cell receptor beta chains from the same sample are listed, as sequenced in a study of T cell repertoires in cytomegalovirus infection. The antigens for these receptors are not known. MiXCR, run by TCRdb on the reads, gives a single entry per CDR3 protein. The table records approximately 120,000 distinct CDR3 sequences, around 31% of them present only once. The material sequenced was CD8+ T cells from cultured PBMCs, taken from culture after CMV antigen stimulation. Receptor source: a human donor in good health (CMV status not recorded). Some clones in this sample may be carry-over from other donors' samples.

This clonotype was observed a few times. The chain links TRBV2 to TRBJ2-7, with 8 bases matching TRBD2. J lost 7 bases, V lost 0 bases, and 20 bases had no gene match. This CDR3 is 19 amino acids long. The V gene's germline CDR1 is SNHLY and CDR2 FYNNEI. This CDR3 is CASSEASGAYRDPGGEQYF. The DNA of the CDR3 is TGTGCCAGCAGTGAAGCTAGCGGGGCATACAGGGACCCCGGGGGTGAGCAGTACTTC.

This clonotype was detected a few times. The CDR3 loop reads CASSFTGPQDTQYF. CDR3 sequence (DNA): TGTGCCAGCAGCTTTACGGGGCCACAGGATACGCAGTATTTT. The genes are TRBV6-5 and TRBJ2-3; perhaps D is TRBD1 or TRBD2 (5 bases each). V shed 6 bases and J shed 6 bases, with 16 bases lying between them. Germline V gene sequence: CDR1 MNHEY, CDR2 SVGAGI. There are 14 residues in the CDR3.

This sequence joins TRBV6-2 or TRBV6-3 and TRBJ2-4; TRBD1 agrees at 9 bases. Germline V gene sequence: CDR1 MNHEY, CDR2 SVGEGT. The CDR3 sequence is 21 residues long. The J segment lost 1 base and the V segment lost 0 bases, leaving 16 bases of the junction unmatched. This CDR3 is CASSYSDMDRGPRSAKNIQYF. As DNA, the CDR3 is TGTGCCAGCAGTTACTCGGACATGGACAGGGGCCCCAGGTCGGCCAAAAACATTCAGTACTTC.

This sequence joins TRBV7-9 and TRBJ1-2; no reliable D call. With 7 bases removed from V and 4 bases from J, the gap between germline ends came to 13 bases. The CDR3 covers 13 residues. CDR1 and CDR2 from the germline V gene are SEHNR and FQNEAQ (reference sequence). The CDR3 sequence is CASIQPPAYGYTF. CDR3 in DNA: TGTGCCAGCATCCAACCCCCCGCCTATGGCTACACCTTC.

This clonotype was counted at least ten times. The gene calls are TRBV7-6 and TRBJ2-3; 8 nucleotides line up with TRBD1. This CDR3 has 15 residues. CDR1 is SGHVS and CDR2 is FNYEAQ in the germline V gene. V was clipped by 5 bases and J by 4 bases; unmatched bases: 8. The CDR3 nucleotides read TGTGCCAGCAGCGGCCATGCAGGGGGCGCAGATACGCAGTATTTT. Its translation is CASSGHAGGADTQYF. The entire variable domain, with the rest obtained from reference TRBV7-6 and TRBJ2-3, is as follows: GAGVSQSPRYKVTKRGQDVALRCDPISGHVSLYWYRQALGQGPEFLTYFNYEAQQDKSGLPNDRFSAERPEGSISTLTIQRTEQRDSAMYRCASSGHAGGADTQYFGPGTRLTVL.

The CDR3 here is CASSIDATGVYFEQYF. Written as DNA, the CDR3 is TGTGCCAGTAGTATTGATGCGACAGGGGTCTACTTCGAGCAGTACTTC. V and J are TRBV19 and TRBJ2-7, with 8 bases aligning to TRBD1. CDR3 size: 16 residues. Germline values: CDR1 LNHDA, CDR2 SQIVND (reference sequence). V gave up 3 bases and J gave up 6 bases; unmatched junction bases: 13.

Ten or more counts support this clonotype. In DNA form, the CDR3 reads TGTGCCAGCAGCCCGGGACTAGCGGCTAGCACAGATACGCAGTATTTT. Amino acid sequence: CASSPGLAASTDTQYF. The chain couples TRBV12-3 or TRBV12-4 to TRBJ2-3; TRBD2 aligns across 11 bases. The CDR3 length is 16 residues. The V gene end was trimmed by 6 bases and the J gene end by 0 bases; junction bases not matched to a gene: 5.

This clonotype has a handful of counts. The chain uses TRBV6-1 and TRBJ2-3, with 12 bases identical to TRBD2. J gave up 6 bases and V 5 bases, and 6 bases lay outside the gene matches. Germline V lookup: CDR1 MNHNS, CDR2 SASEGT. The CDR3 loop spans 15 amino acids. Here the CDR3 reads CASSPSGGAWDTQYF. The CDR3 bases are TGTGCCAGCAGTCCTAGCGGGGGGGCATGGGATACGCAGTATTTT.

This clonotype was detected only a few times. The chain links TRBV6-5 to TRBJ2-3; D is unclear. Germline V lookup: CDR1 MNHEY, CDR2 SVGAGI. The V and J ends lost 8 bases and 5 bases respectively, with 8 bases between them. The CDR3 covers 11 residues. The chain's CDR3 is CASWGGDTQYF. CDR3 nucleotides: TGTGCCAGCTGGGGTGGAGATACGCAGTATTTT.

The chain is built from TRBV29-1 and TRBJ1-1; 7 bases fit TRBD1. Germline V gene data show CDR1 as SQVTM and CDR2 as ANQGSEA. The CDR3 is 14 residues long. Unmatched junction bases numbered 8, after V lost 0 bases and J lost 7 bases. The CDR3 protein is CSVEDPSRGVEAFF. The CDR3 DNA sequence: TGCAGCGTTGAAGATCCGAGCAGGGGGGTTGAAGCTTTCTTT.

J is TRBJ2-7 and V is TRBV7-6; 10 nucleotides align to TRBD2. J lost 4 bases, V lost 1 base, and 7 bases had no gene match. The V gene's germline CDR1 is SGHVS and CDR2 FNYEAQ. This CDR3 is 16 amino acids long. The CDR3 reads CASSLDLAGAKYEQYF. For the CDR3, the DNA is TGTGCCAGCAGCTTAGATCTAGCGGGGGCGAAGTACGAGCAGTACTTC.

This sequence joins TRBV27 and TRBJ2-3; D gene uncertain. V was shortened by 5 bases and J by 2 bases, with 8 bases between the two germline ends. CDR1 and CDR2 from the germline V gene are MNHEY and SMNVEV (reference sequence). The CDR3 extends over 13 amino acids. The CDR3, as DNA: TGTGCCAGCAGTCGTCCCTTCACAGATACGCAGTATTTT. Translated: CASSRPFTDTQYF.

This clonotype was counted between two and nine times. The genes are TRBV20-1 and TRBJ2-4; weak D call: TRBD2 (5 bases). Germline V gene sequence: CDR1 DFQATT, CDR2 SNEGSKA (reference sequence). This CDR3 spans 15 amino acids. Between the trimmed V and J ends, which lost 2 bases and 8 bases, there was a span of 19 bases. CDR3 amino acids: CSARPWVLKEDIQYF. For the CDR3, the DNA is TGCAGTGCTAGACCTTGGGTCCTTAAGGAGGACATTCAGTACTTC.

This clonotype was detected ten times or more. The rearrangement links TRBV15 to TRBJ1-2; TRBD1 matches 8 bases. This CDR3 is 16 amino acids long. CDR1 LNHNV and CDR2 YYDKDF come from the germline V gene (reference sequence). The V and J ends lost 1 base and 3 bases, in that order; junction bases with no gene match: 7. In DNA form, the CDR3 reads TGTGCCACCAGCAGAGGCATGGGACAGGAGGACTATGGCTACACCTTC. It translates to CATSRGMGQEDYGYTF.

This clonotype was recorded at least ten times. The V call is TRBV7-2, the J call TRBJ1-2, with 7 positions matching TRBD1. This CDR3 contains 14 residues. The junction had 4 bases not matched to a gene; V was cut back by 2 bases and J by 4 bases. Germline loops: CDR1 SGHTA, CDR2 FQGNSA. The CDR3 loop is CASSLIGGGYGYTF. The CDR3 DNA reads TGTGCCAGCAGCTTAATAGGGGGCGGCTATGGCTACACCTTC.

The genes are TRBV18 and TRBJ2-5; the D is unclear. CDR1 and CDR2 (germline): KGHSH, LQKENI. The CDR3 sequence is 13 residues long. V shed 6 bases and J shed 5 bases, with 13 bases lying between them. This CDR3 reads CASSPSSSETQYF. The CDR3 DNA reads as TGTGCCAGCTCCCCCTCCTCGTCGGAGACCCAGTACTTC.

This chain uses TRBV7-8 with TRBJ2-5; D gene uncertain. Germline CDR1 reads SGHVS; CDR2 reads FQNEAQ. The germline V and J ends were trimmed by 1 base and 0 bases, with 6 bases remaining between them. The CDR3 runs 14 residues. This chain's CDR3 is CASSLEPYQETQYF. For the CDR3, the DNA is TGTGCCAGCAGCTTAGAACCCTACCAAGAGACCCAGTACTTC.

In its sample, this clonotype was seen a few times. The CDR3 is CASSREGQGGYTF. The CDR3 DNA follows: TGTGCCAGCAGCCGGGAGGGTCAAGGCGGCTACACCTTC. This chain connects TRBV7-9 to TRBJ1-2; D is unclear. Germline values: CDR1 SEHNR, CDR2 FQNEAQ (reference sequence). CDR3 length: 13 residues. V was pared by 5 bases and J by 8 bases, with 15 bases between.

This rearrangement joins TRBV7-3 to TRBJ2-2; D is uncertain. Germline V lookup: CDR1 SGHTA, CDR2 FQGTGA. Deletions cut 0 bases from V and 5 bases from J, with 7 bases between. This CDR3 is built from 14 residues. CDR3 residues: CASSLTGRTGELFF. In DNA, the CDR3 is TGTGCCAGCAGCTTAACCGGGCGTACCGGGGAGCTGTTTTTT.

This CDR3 is CASSIGAGMGEQYF. Here the CDR3 DNA reads TGTGCCAGTAGTATCGGTGCAGGGATGGGCGAGCAGTACTTC. The rearrangement joins TRBV19 to TRBJ2-7; weak D call: TRBD1 (5 bases). Trimming took off 3 bases at V and 6 bases at J, with 15 bases between the two ends. This CDR3 is built from 14 residues. Germline lookup yields CDR1 LNHDA and CDR2 SQIVND (reference sequence).

The chain combines TRBV24-1 with TRBJ1-2, with D uncertain. V was shortened by 3 bases and J by 5 bases, with 12 bases between the two germline ends. CDR3 length: 14 amino acids. CDR1 is KGHDR, CDR2 SFDVKD, per germline. CDR3 DNA: TGTGCCACCAGTGATACTGAGACGTTTTATGGCTACACCTTC. Encoded protein: CATSDTETFYGYTF.

The chain couples TRBV28 to TRBJ2-1; 13 bases match TRBD2. V trimming: 2 bases; J trimming: 2 bases; junction bases outside the gene matches: 9. The CDR3 runs 19 residues. CDR1 is MDHEN, CDR2 SYDVKM, per germline. The chain's CDR3 is CASSLLARTSGGAYNEQFF. In nucleotides, the CDR3 is TGTGCCAGCAGTTTACTGGCCCGGACTAGCGGGGGTGCCTACAATGAGCAGTTCTTC.

The rearrangement joins TRBV10-3 to TRBJ2-1; 16 nucleotides align to TRBD2. Germline values: CDR1 ENHRY, CDR2 SYGVKD. Germline trimming cut 7 bases from V and 7 bases from J; bases unmatched to any gene: 7. The CDR3 totals 16 residues. CDR3: CAIKGTSGGAMNEQFF. For the CDR3, the DNA is TGTGCCATCAAGGGGACTAGCGGGGGGGCGATGAATGAGCAGTTCTTC.

In this sample, this clonotype turned up a few times. The rearrangement links TRBV2 to TRBJ2-2; TRBD2 agrees at 9 bases. The junction had 7 bases not matched to a gene; V was cut back by 10 bases and J by 1 base. The CDR3 is 15 residues long. In germline, CDR1 is SNHLY, CDR2 FYNNEI. For the CDR3, the DNA is TGTGCCATCCTGCGGGGGGGACGGAACACCGGGGAGCTGTTTTTT. This gives the protein CAILRGGRNTGELFF.

The DNA for the CDR3 is TGTGCCAGCAGCCCGCCCCGGACAGGGGAAAACATTCAGTACTTC. Amino acid sequence: CASSPPRTGENIQYF. The chain is built from TRBV5-5 and TRBJ2-4, with 9 nucleotides matching TRBD1. With V trimmed by 4 bases and J by 5 bases, 7 bases remained unmatched. Per germline, CDR1 SGHKS and CDR2 YYEKEE (reference sequence). The CDR3 extends over 15 amino acids.

V is TRBV6-6 and J is TRBJ2-5; D assignment may be TRBD1 or TRBD2 (6 bases each). Trimming cost V 5 bases and J 3 bases, with 25 bases left between them. Germline loops: CDR1 MNHNY, CDR2 SVGAGI (reference sequence). The CDR3 extends over 18 amino acids. Here the CDR3 DNA reads TGTGCCAGCAGTGGTCGACTACTAGCAGGGGAAATTAAAGAGACCCAGTACTTC. Its protein is CASSGRLLAGEIKETQYF.

This clonotype was observed a few times. This chain links TRBV5-1 with TRBJ2-5; D unclear. Trimming removed 0 bases at V and 5 bases at J, with 14 bases between. CDR1 SGHRS and CDR2 YFSETQ come from the germline V gene. This CDR3 has 15 amino acids. The CDR3 coding sequence is TGCGCCAGCAGCTTGGAACAGCCCGGCGGTGAGACCCAGTACTTC. Residues: CASSLEQPGGETQYF.